Listed here are 26 T cell receptor beta chains from one sample, sequenced in a study of shared clonotypes between healthy human individuals. Clones were read by immunoSEQ multiplex PCR, and TCRdb kept only the in-frame ones, dropping some. The sample has roughly 2,300,000 clones, 85% to 95% seen once; the top ten hold about 0.41%. Source material: naive CD4+ T cells from PBMCs. Specified subset: CD45RA+ positively selected. The source is a man younger than 35 in good health. Some clones in this sample may be carry-over from other donors' samples.

V gene TRBV5-4 combines with J gene TRBJ2-7; a weak D match, TRBD1 (6 bases). The CDR3 runs 15 residues. From germline, CDR1 is SGHNT and CDR2 YYREEE (reference sequence). Trimming took 2 bases from V and 7 from J, leaving 19 bases between them. The CDR3 sequence: CASSFPGERAREQYF. The CDR3 nucleotides are TGTGCCAGCAGCTTTCCAGGGGAGAGGGCGAGGGAGCAGTACTTC.

V and J are TRBV4-3 and TRBJ1-3; D is possibly TRBD1 (5 bases). V lost 0 bases and J 3 bases, leaving 9 bases between the germline ends. There are 15 residues in the CDR3. The V gene's germline CDR1 is LGHNA and CDR2 YSLEER. The CDR3 protein is CASSQDSRGGNTIYF. The CDR3 region has the DNA TGCGCCAGCAGCCAAGATTCGAGGGGTGGAAACACCATATATTTT.

This chain uses TRBV5-6 with TRBJ2-5, with a tentative D call TRBD2 (6 bases). This CDR3 has 15 amino acids. Germline CDR1 SGHDT, CDR2 YYEEEE. V shed 0 bases and J shed 1 base, with 10 bases lying between them. DNA of the CDR3: TGTGCCAGCAGCTTGGGACTAGGGCTCCAAGAGACCCAGTACTTC. Its translation: CASSLGLGLQETQYF.

CDR3 loop: CAWSGTGTGGNKQYF. In DNA form, the CDR3 reads TGTGCCTGGAGCGGAACCGGGACAGGGGGGAATAAGCAGTACTTC. The chain recombines TRBV30 with TRBJ2-7; the match to TRBD1 covers 11 bases. CDR1 and CDR2 (germline): GTSNPN, SVGIG (reference sequence). The CDR3 covers 15 residues. Trimming removed 3 bases from V and 8 bases from J; junction bases left unmatched: 12.

This chain uses TRBV18 with TRBJ2-7; TRBD2 matches at 9 bases. In germline, CDR1 is KGHSH, CDR2 LQKENI. The J segment lost 6 bases and the V segment lost 3 bases, leaving 6 bases of the junction unmatched. This CDR3 has 14 residues. The CDR3 reads CASSPTAGGLEQYF. The CDR3 nucleotides read TGTGCCAGCTCACCGACGGCGGGAGGGCTCGAGCAGTACTTC.

The chain has TRBV28 and TRBJ1-1; the D gene is possibly TRBD1 (5 bases). The CDR3 runs to 14 residues. V shed 2 bases and J shed 5 bases, with 12 bases lying between them. Germline assignment: CDR1 MDHEN and CDR2 SYDVKM. The DNA for the CDR3 is TGTGCCAGCAGTTTAGTCCAGGGACGGACTGAAGCTTTCTTT. Its translation is CASSLVQGRTEAFF.

The chain has TRBV27 and TRBJ2-7, with D maybe TRBD2 (6 bases). The V gene's germline CDR1 is MNHEY and CDR2 SMNVEV (reference sequence). The V gene lost 2 bases and the J gene lost 0 bases, with 11 bases spanning the gap. The CDR3 contains 15 residues. The DNA for the CDR3 is TGTGCCAGCAGTTTAGGGGGGTCTGCCTCCTACGAGCAGTACTTC. Protein sequence: CASSLGGSASYEQYF.

The CDR3 coding sequence is TGCGCCAGCAGCCCCAGCGGGAGGGCCGTGGAGACCCAGTACTTC. This gives the protein CASSPSGRAVETQYF. This chain uses TRBV4-3 with TRBJ2-5, with 10 bases matching TRBD2. Looked up from germline, CDR1 is LGHNA and CDR2 is YSLEER. This CDR3 has 15 residues. V lost 4 bases and J lost 5; bases outside the gene matches: 7.

This chain joins TRBV19 and TRBJ1-5; a possible D gene is TRBD1 (5 bases). The V end lost 5 bases, the J end lost 0 bases, and 17 bases lay between the germline ends. The CDR3 consists of 17 residues. Germline CDR1 reads LNHDA; CDR2 reads SQIVND (reference sequence). For the CDR3, the DNA is TGTGCCAGTAGTCCGGGGCCCACGGGCTCTAGCAATCAGCCCCAGCATTTT. It translates to CASSPGPTGSSNQPQHF.

V is TRBV25-1 and J is TRBJ2-1; possibly TRBD1 for D (6 bases). V was shortened by 6 bases and J by 9 bases, with 21 bases between the two germline ends. In germline, CDR1 is MGHDK, CDR2 SYGVNS. This CDR3 spans 15 amino acids. In DNA form, the CDR3 reads TGTGCCAGCAGGCCACAGGGCAGATCACACGGTGAGCAGTTCTTC. Its translation: CASRPQGRSHGEQFF.

The chain uses TRBV7-7 and TRBJ2-3; 15 positions match TRBD2. Per the germline V gene, CDR1 is SSHAT and CDR2 is FNYEAQ (reference sequence). The V segment lost 5 bases and the J segment 6 bases; nucleotides outside the gene matches: 6. CDR3 length: 16 amino acids. This chain's CDR3 is CASSAGLAGGWDTQYF. In DNA form, the CDR3 reads TGTGCCAGCAGCGCCGGACTAGCGGGAGGGTGGGATACGCAGTATTTT.

The rearrangement joins TRBV30 to TRBJ2-3; 9 bases agree with TRBD1. The CDR3 is 14 amino acids. The germline gives CDR1 GTSNPN, CDR2 SVGIG (reference sequence). J lost 1 base, V lost 4 bases, and 3 bases had no gene match. CDR3 sequence reads: CAWIGTGRTDTQYF. CDR3 nucleotide sequence: TGTGCCTGGATAGGGACAGGGCGCACAGATACGCAGTATTTT.

The chain recombines TRBV5-8 with TRBJ1-4; 11 nucleotides line up with TRBD1. This CDR3 is 18 amino acids long. Germline assignment: CDR1 SGHTS and CDR2 YDEGEE. J gave up 8 bases and V 3 bases, and 15 bases lay outside the gene matches. CDR3 residues: CASSSLDSGTGGKEKLFF. As DNA, the CDR3 is TGTGCCAGCAGCTCCCTAGACTCCGGGACAGGGGGAAAGGAAAAACTGTTTTTT. The full variable domain, in which reference TRBV5-8 and TRBJ1-4 provide the parts outside the CDR3, is EAGVTQSPTHLIKTRGQQATLRCSPISGHTSVYWYQQALGLGLQFLLWYDEGEERNRGNFPPRFSGRQFPNYSSELNVNALELEDSALYLCASSSLDSGTGGKEKLFFGSGTQLSVL.

This sequence joins TRBV6-6 and TRBJ2-7, with D tentatively TRBD2 (6 bases). The CDR3 runs to 15 residues. Trimming removed 6 bases at V and 3 bases at J, with 18 bases between. The germline gives CDR1 MNHNY, CDR2 SVGAGI (reference sequence). CDR3 loop: CASRDYRLQIYEQYF. CDR3 coding DNA: TGTGCCAGCAGGGACTACCGACTCCAGATCTACGAGCAGTACTTC.

The gene calls are TRBV6-1 and TRBJ2-5, with D tentatively TRBD2 (7 bases). The CDR3 loop spans 15 amino acids. V lost 7 bases and J lost 5, with 20 bases in between. Per the germline V gene, CDR1 is MNHNS and CDR2 is SASEGT. CDR3 sequence (DNA): TGTGCCAGCATAGCGGGTCCGACAGGAAGGGAGACCCAGTACTTC. Protein product: CASIAGPTGRETQYF.

The genes are TRBV11-1 and TRBJ2-7; a possible D gene is TRBD2 (5 bases). Germline assignment: CDR1 SGHAT and CDR2 FQDESV (reference sequence). V was clipped by 5 bases and J by 5 bases, with 13 bases between them. CDR3 length: 13 residues. CDR3 nucleotide sequence: TGTGCCAGCAGCCGATACGGGGTCCACGAGCAGTACTTC. Translating gives CASSRYGVHEQYF.

The V and J genes are TRBV21-1 and TRBJ1-5; the table's D call TRBD1 went unverified against the DNA. TRBV21-1 is recorded as a pseudogene. CDR3 length equals 15 residues. CDR3 protein: CASSKAAQSDQPQHF. The DNA for the CDR3 is TGTGCCAGCAGCAAAGCCGCACAGTCAGATCAGCCCCAGCATTTT.

This rearrangement joins TRBV9 to TRBJ2-1, with a weak D call TRBD1 (6 bases). The CDR3 runs 16 residues. CDR1 is SGDLS, CDR2 YYNGEE, per germline. V dropped 3 bases and J dropped 10 bases, with 23 bases sitting between them. In nucleotides, the CDR3 is TGTGCCAGCAGCGAAGGCCCAGGGGCGCTTTGGGGGGAGCAGTTCTTC. Translation gives CASSEGPGALWGEQFF. Filled out from reference TRBV9 and TRBJ2-1, the complete variable domain reads DSGVTQTPKHLITATGQRVTLRCSPRSGDLSVYWYQQSLDQGLQFLIQYYNGEERAKGNILERFSAQQFPDLHSELNLSSLELGDSALYFCASSEGPGALWGEQFFGPGTRLTVL.

The gene calls are TRBV28 and TRBJ1-5; D is unresolved. V was clipped by 4 bases and J by 2 bases, with 15 bases between them. The germline V gene encodes CDR1 MDHEN and CDR2 SYDVKM. CDR3 length equals 16 residues. The DNA for the CDR3 is TGTGCCAGCAGTTCCCCCAGCGGTACGGGCAATCAGCCCCAGCATTTT. Translation gives CASSSPSGTGNQPQHF.

The rearrangement joins TRBV5-1 to TRBJ2-5; 7 nucleotides match TRBD2. This CDR3 has 16 residues. V lost 0 bases and J lost 4; bases outside the gene matches: 9. Germline V gives CDR1 SGHRS, CDR2 YFSETQ. CDR3 nucleotide sequence: TGCGCCAGCAGCTTGGAGTCGCGGGGGACGTCAGAGACCCAGTACTTC. Its protein product is CASSLESRGTSETQYF.

With respect to this clone: The sample holds other DNA sequences that translate to the same CDR3. The rearrangement joins TRBV28 to TRBJ2-7; no reliable D call. Deletions cut 2 bases from V and 6 bases from J, with 8 bases between. The CDR3 totals 12 residues. Germline assignment: CDR1 MDHEN and CDR2 SYDVKM. This chain's CDR3 is CASSLEGSEQYF. The DNA of the CDR3 is TGTGCCAGCAGTTTAGAAGGAAGCGAGCAGTACTTC.

V gene TRBV10-2 combines with J gene TRBJ2-7; TRBD2 matches at 8 bases. V trimming: 6 bases; J trimming: 0 bases; junction bases outside the gene matches: 7. Germline V gene data show CDR1 as WSHSY and CDR2 as SAAADI. This CDR3 comprises 15 residues. CDR3 amino acids: CASRAAGGNSYEQYF. The CDR3 nucleotides read TGCGCCAGCAGAGCCGCGGGGGGAAACTCCTACGAGCAGTACTTC.

Points on this clone: This sample includes further DNA sequences coding for the same CDR3. V gene TRBV7-3 combines with J gene TRBJ2-1; 10 nucleotides align to TRBD2. The trim removed 2 bases at V and 3 bases at J, leaving 1 base unmatched. Germline V lookup: CDR1 SGHTA, CDR2 FQGTGA. The CDR3 extends over 15 amino acids. The CDR3 bases are TGTGCCAGCAGCTTACTAGCGGGAGTCTACAATGAGCAGTTCTTC. The encoded protein is CASSLLAGVYNEQFF.

V gene TRBV21-1 combines with J gene TRBJ2-7. TRBV21-1 is flagged as a pseudogene. The CDR3 loop spans 16 amino acids. Here the CDR3 reads CASSKGVSLKRGEQYF. The CDR3 DNA reads TGTGCCAGCAGCAAAGGAGTCTCCCTTAAGAGGGGCGAGCAGTACTTC.

The rearrangement links TRBV30 to TRBJ2-1; TRBD2 agrees at 14 bases. The CDR3 length is 18 residues. V lost 0 bases to trimming and J lost 2 bases; unmatched junction nucleotides: 6. From germline, CDR1 is GTSNPN and CDR2 SVGIG (reference sequence). CDR3 residues: CAWSVRTSGRKTYNEQFF. CDR3 DNA: TGTGCCTGGAGTGTCAGGACTAGCGGGAGGAAGACCTACAATGAGCAGTTCTTC.

The gene calls are TRBV2 and TRBJ2-2; D remains ambiguous. This CDR3 contains 12 residues. Trimming stripped 2 bases from V and 6 bases from J, with 4 bases between. CDR1 and CDR2 (germline): SNHLY, FYNNEI. CDR3 coding DNA: TGTGCCAGCAGTGAATTCCCCGGGGAGCTGTTTTTT. Encoded protein: CASSEFPGELFF.